The text below deals with one T cell receptor beta chain. This clonotype was detected a few times. Its recognized antigen is unknown. Per-base qualities were not stored, and no clone one base away is much larger. The data stem from a study of response to subunit inactivated influenza vaccine (dated by TCRdb to the late 2010s). About the study as a whole: The study used deep quantitative T cell receptor repertoire profiling to track responses to a trivalent subunit inactivated influenza vaccine. Summary of the overall study and its limitations: The authors suggested that each seasonal influenza vaccination may recruit only a limited number of new T cells.

The library was obtained by RT-PCR. Sequencing relied on an Illumina HiSeq 2500. TCRdb handled the public reads itself, with Q25 trimming in fastp and clone calling in MiXCR, and kept productive beta chains. Every distinct CDR3 protein forms one entry, paired with its most common genes and DNA. The sample records hundreds of thousands of distinct CDR3 sequences, 12% to 15% of which are singletons. The leading ten clones occupy less than 9% of the sample. The clonotype originates from a man aged 45 to 65 who received an inactivated influenza vaccine. Donor details come from another sample of the same person, matched by shared clones. The sequences come from PBMCs from blood, collected 14 days before vaccination.

The bases are TGTGCCAGCAGCCTTAGACAGGGGGCGGGAGGCACTGAAGCTTTCTTT. Its protein product is CASSLRQGAGGTEAFF. The chain was built from TRBV7-2 and TRBJ1-1; 10 bases in the junction line up with TRBD1. Per the germline V gene, SGHTA is the CDR1 and FQGNSA is the CDR2. Trimming leaves V shorter by 5 bases and J shorter by 4 bases, with the junction holding 10 bases beyond the gene matches. The CDR3 numbers 16 residues from cysteine through phenylalanine. Solely the CDR3 DNA is kept, with 48 bases framed from the first base.